This T cell receptor (beta chain) was found in a study of blood T cell repertoires in COVID-19. Germline lookup yields CDR1 MNHEY and CDR2 SVGEGT. CDR3 length: 15 residues. Unmatched junction bases numbered 6, after V lost 5 bases and J lost 3 bases. The method was immunoSEQ multiplex PCR; TCRdb's version includes in-frame clones alone and lacks a portion of them. The sample lists tens of thousands of clones, around 87% occurring once. The chain employs TRBV6-2 or TRBV6-3 and TRBJ1-5; 8 positions match TRBD1. The specimen sequenced was peripheral blood. The clonotype comes from an older woman with acute or convalescent COVID-19. The CDR3 protein is CASSDQGAYNQPQHF. CDR3 DNA: TGTGCCAGCAGTGACCAGGGGGCCTACAATCAGCCCCAGCATTTT.